These 19 T cell receptor beta chains came from one sample sequenced in a study of radiotherapy plus CTLA-4 blockade in lung cancer. Profiled with immunoSEQ multiplex PCR; TCRdb holds only in-frame clones, not every one. The sample consists of tens of thousands of clones, around 80% of them appearing once. Material: peripheral blood, obtained from a patient treated with radiotherapy plus ipilimumab. The receptors come from a human donor with non-small cell lung cancer who had a complete response to radiotherapy plus ipilimumab.

The J gene is TRBJ2-3, the V gene TRBV30, with D possibly being TRBD2 (5 bases). Germline assignment: CDR1 GTSNPN and CDR2 SVGIG (reference sequence). V was pared by 4 bases and J by 5 bases, with 13 bases between. The CDR3 loop spans 13 amino acids. This CDR3 is CAWNGVMGDTQYF. The CDR3 region has the DNA TGTGCCTGGAACGGGGTGATGGGAGATACGCAGTATTTT.

CDR3 residues: CASSSPGQSETQYF. Written as DNA, the CDR3 is TGCGCCAGCAGCTCTCCGGGACAGTCTGAGACCCAGTACTTC. V and J are TRBV5-1 and TRBJ2-5, with 7 nucleotides matching TRBD1. CDR1 and CDR2 (germline): SGHRS, YFSETQ. V shed 3 bases and J 5 bases; nucleotides not matched to a gene: 7. The CDR3 contains 14 residues. Variable domain in full (rest from reference TRBV5-1 and TRBJ2-5): KAGVTQTPRYLIKTRGQQVTLSCSPISGHRSVSWYQQTPGQGLQFLFEYFSETQRNKGNFPGRFSGRQFSNSRSEMNVSTLELGDSALYLCASSSPGQSETQYFGPGTRLLVL.

The V call is TRBV7-9, the J call TRBJ1-2; tentative D call: TRBD1 (5 bases). The CDR3 totals 15 residues. The germline V gene encodes CDR1 SEHNR and CDR2 FQNEAQ (reference sequence). Trimming cost V 1 base and J 5 bases, with 14 bases left between them. In nucleotides, the CDR3 is TGTGCCAGCAGCTTAGGGGGGGAAGGGCGGTATGGCTACACCTTC. The encoded protein is CASSLGGEGRYGYTF.

The chain couples TRBV5-6 to TRBJ1-5; TRBD1 matches at 8 bases. V shed 4 bases, J shed 6 bases, and the junction held 9 bases outside the gene matches. In germline, CDR1 is SGHDT, CDR2 YYEEEE. This CDR3 comprises 15 residues. CDR3 sequence: CASSSKDRETQPQHF. In DNA form, the CDR3 reads TGTGCCAGCAGCAGTAAGGACAGGGAAACTCAGCCCCAGCATTTT.

The chain combines TRBV5-6 with TRBJ1-1; tentative D call: TRBD1 (5 bases). Germline V CDR1 and CDR2: SGHDT, YYEEEE. The CDR3 contains 15 residues. V lost 4 bases, J lost 3 bases, and 16 bases lay in between. The CDR3 region is CASSPRGSRDTEAFF. Written as DNA, the CDR3 is TGTGCCAGCAGCCCGAGGGGTAGTCGCGACACTGAAGCTTTCTTT.

The chain has TRBV11-3 and TRBJ2-5, with TRBD2 matching over 12 bases. V shed 4 bases and J 4 bases; nucleotides not matched to a gene: 1. The CDR3 has 14 amino acids. From germline, CDR1 is SGHNT and CDR2 YENEEA. CDR3 sequence reads: CASSSTSGGETQYF. The CDR3 DNA follows: TGTGCCAGCAGCTCGACTAGCGGGGGAGAGACCCAGTACTTC. Variable domain in full (rest from reference TRBV11-3 and TRBJ2-5): EAGVVQSPRYKIIEKKQPVAFWCNPISGHNTLYWYLQNLGQGPELLIRYENEEAVDDSQLPKDRFSAERLKGVDSTLKIQPAELGDSAVYLCASSSTSGGETQYFGPGTRLLVL.

This chain connects TRBV11-3 to TRBJ2-2; D is unresolved. With 1 base removed from V and 6 bases from J, the gap between germline ends came to 3 bases. Germline V lookup: CDR1 SGHNT, CDR2 YENEEA. The CDR3 extends over 12 amino acids. Here the CDR3 DNA reads TGTGCCAGCAGCTTAGGTGCCGGGGAGCTGTTTTTT. It translates to CASSLGAGELFF.

The V call is TRBV6-1, the J call TRBJ1-1; a weak D match, TRBD1 (5 bases). Germline V gene lookup returns CDR1 MNHNS and CDR2 SASEGT. V shed 4 bases and J shed 0 bases, with 15 bases lying between them. The CDR3 extends over 16 amino acids. CDR3 residues: CASSVGPGFLNTEAFF. The DNA for the CDR3 is TGTGCCAGCAGTGTGGGTCCAGGGTTCTTGAACACTGAAGCTTTCTTT.

This rearrangement joins TRBV7-6 to TRBJ2-2, with 7 positions matching TRBD2. The CDR3 runs 18 residues. Germline V lookup: CDR1 SGHVS, CDR2 FNYEAQ. Losses at the gene ends were 5 bases for V and 4 bases for J; bases not matched to a gene: 16. In nucleotides, the CDR3 is TGTGCCAGCAGCCCCCTAACCCCAACACGCGGGAGCACCGGGGAGCTGTTTTTT. This sequence encodes CASSPLTPTRGSTGELFF.

The chain uses TRBV30 and TRBJ1-1; tentatively, D is TRBD1 (5 bases). CDR3 length: 14 amino acids. Trimming pared 2 bases from V and 5 bases from J, leaving 15 bases between. Per the germline V gene, CDR1 is GTSNPN and CDR2 is SVGIG (reference sequence). The CDR3 region is CAWSWGPDGTEAFF. The CDR3 bases are TGTGCCTGGAGTTGGGGACCGGATGGGACTGAAGCTTTCTTT.

The chain is built from TRBV5-5 and TRBJ2-2; 10 nucleotides agree with TRBD1. Germline values: CDR1 SGHKS, CDR2 YYEKEE (reference sequence). V was pared by 3 bases and J by 1 base, with 3 bases of the junction left unmatched. The CDR3 runs 16 residues. In DNA, the CDR3 is TGTGCCAGCAGCTCAGACAGGGGGCTGAACACCGGGGAGCTGTTTTTT. This translates into CASSSDRGLNTGELFF.

A few counts support this clone. The rearrangement joins TRBV30 to TRBJ1-5, with D uncertain. Germline assignment: CDR1 GTSNPN and CDR2 SVGIG (reference sequence). The CDR3 consists of 16 residues. V was trimmed by 0 bases and J by 1 base, leaving 13 bases between them. The CDR3 DNA sequence: TGTGCCTGGAGTGTCCCCCTTACTTCCAGCAATCAGCCCCAGCATTTT. It yields the protein CAWSVPLTSSNQPQHF.

The chain combines TRBV5-4 with TRBJ2-2, with a tentative D call TRBD2 (8 bases). The CDR3 has 17 amino acids. V was trimmed by 2 bases and J by 0 bases, leaving 14 bases between them. Germline V CDR1 and CDR2: SGHNT, YYREEE (reference sequence). The CDR3 DNA follows: TGTGCCAGCAGCTTAATCGGGAGGGGGCCGAACACCGGGGAGCTGTTTTTT. The encoded protein is CASSLIGRGPNTGELFF. The variable domain in full, completed from reference TRBV5-4 and TRBJ2-2, reads ETGVTQSPTHLIKTRGQQVTLRCSSQSGHNTVSWYQQALGQGPQFIFQYYREEENGRGNFPPRFSGLQFPNYSSELNVNALELDDSALYLCASSLIGRGPNTGELFFGEGSRLTVL.

The chain combines TRBV5-6 with TRBJ1-1; 8 bases are shared with TRBD1. This CDR3 is 15 amino acids long. V lost 3 bases and J lost 4; bases outside the gene matches: 8. Germline V lookup: CDR1 SGHDT, CDR2 YYEEEE. CDR3 amino acids: CASSWQGQGATEAFF. The CDR3 nucleotides are TGTGCCAGCAGCTGGCAGGGGCAGGGGGCCACTGAAGCTTTCTTT.

The chain joins TRBV2 to TRBJ1-5; D is unresolved. CDR1 is SNHLY, CDR2 FYNNEI, per germline. V was cut by 2 bases and J by 11 bases, with 16 bases left in between. There are 14 residues in the CDR3. The CDR3 bases are TGTGCCAGCAGTGAAAGGCAGGCCAACGACGCCCAGCATTTT. The encoded protein is CASSERQANDAQHF.

The chain has TRBV7-8 and TRBJ2-7; 13 bases match TRBD2. V lost 4 bases and J lost 7; bases outside the gene matches: 10. This CDR3 spans 16 amino acids. Germline V gives CDR1 SGHVS, CDR2 FQNEAQ. The CDR3 reads CASSSWTSGREREQYV. CDR3 nucleotides: TGTGCCAGCAGCTCATGGACTAGCGGGAGAGAGAGAGAGCAGTACGTC.

The chain joins TRBV19 to TRBJ2-3; the D is unclear. V was pared by 4 bases and J by 1 base, with 12 bases between. The germline V gene encodes CDR1 LNHDA and CDR2 SQIVND (reference sequence). This CDR3 has 15 amino acids. CDR3 in DNA: TGTGCCAGTAGTAGCCGGTCATACGGCACAGATACGCAGTATTTT. Protein product: CASSSRSYGTDTQYF.

This clone was counted only a few times. The CDR3 here is CSALVVVAGVRYNEQFF. The CDR3 DNA reads TGCAGCGCGCTCGTTGTGGTAGCGGGAGTTCGGTACAATGAGCAGTTCTTC. The rearrangement links TRBV29-1 to TRBJ2-1, with 9 bases matching TRBD2. This CDR3 is 17 amino acids long. V dropped 7 bases and J dropped 4; count of bases not matched to a gene: 17. Germline values: CDR1 SQVTM, CDR2 ANQGSEA.

This chain joins TRBV6-5 and TRBJ1-1; no clear D gene. The germline CDR1 and CDR2 sequences are MNHEY and SVGAGI. The CDR3 sequence is 15 residues long. The V end lost 6 bases, the J end lost 10 bases, and 24 bases lay between the germline ends. The DNA for the CDR3 is TGTGCCAGCAGCCGTTCCCCCGTCAGAGGGCTTATAGCTTTCTTT. Translating it yields CASSRSPVRGLIAFF.